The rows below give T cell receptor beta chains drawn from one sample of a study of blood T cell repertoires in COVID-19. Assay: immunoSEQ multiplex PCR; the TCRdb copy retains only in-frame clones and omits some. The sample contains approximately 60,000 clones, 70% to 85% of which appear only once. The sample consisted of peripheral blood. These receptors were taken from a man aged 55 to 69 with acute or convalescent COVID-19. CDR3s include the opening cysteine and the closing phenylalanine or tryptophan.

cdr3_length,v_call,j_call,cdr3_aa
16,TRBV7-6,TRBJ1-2,CASSPAGLRGNYGYTF
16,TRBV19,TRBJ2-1,CASSIPGTGSYNEQFF
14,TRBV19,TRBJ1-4,CASSPGGAPEKLFF
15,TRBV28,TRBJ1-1,CASSTPDRVNTEAFF
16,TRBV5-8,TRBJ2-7,CASSWGSGTVSYEQYF
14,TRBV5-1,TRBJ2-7,CASSPIAGSYEQYF
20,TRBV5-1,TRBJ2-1,CASSSGTSGRILSSYNEQFF
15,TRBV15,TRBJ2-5,CATSRAGGNQETQYF
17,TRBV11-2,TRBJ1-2,CASSLTGGTSTNYGYTF
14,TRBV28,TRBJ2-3,CASSGSGMVDTQYF
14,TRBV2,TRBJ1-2,CASRVTGGNYGYTF
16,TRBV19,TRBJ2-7,CASSLGLAGGFGEQYF
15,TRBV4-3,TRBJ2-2,CASSQRRETPGELFF
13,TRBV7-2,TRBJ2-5,CASSFGRQETQYF
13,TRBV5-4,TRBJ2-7,CASSLEQTYEQYF
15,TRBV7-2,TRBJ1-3,CASSFITNEGNTIYF
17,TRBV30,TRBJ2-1,CAWSPYRNPSSYNEQFF
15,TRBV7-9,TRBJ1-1,CASSPNQGTHTEAFF
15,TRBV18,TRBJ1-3,CASSPRRGSGNTIYF
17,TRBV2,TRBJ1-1,CASSEWAPAGANTEAFF
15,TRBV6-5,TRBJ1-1,CASIAGQGGNTEAFF
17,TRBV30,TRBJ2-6,CAWTTGTGVSGANVLTF
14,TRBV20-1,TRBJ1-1,CSASRLAANTEAFF
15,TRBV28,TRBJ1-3,CASSFGDKSGNTIYF
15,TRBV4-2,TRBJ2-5,CASRASGRAEETQYF
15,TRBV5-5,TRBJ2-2,CASTRGRGNTGELFF
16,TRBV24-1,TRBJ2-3,CATSDQTSGSTDTQYF
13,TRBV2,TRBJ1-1,CASTKQGDTEAFF
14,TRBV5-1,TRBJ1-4,CASSGTTTNEKLFF
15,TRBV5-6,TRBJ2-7,CASSAGQAIFYEQYF
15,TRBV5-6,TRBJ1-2,CASSIIGRRNYGYTF
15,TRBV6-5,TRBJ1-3,CASSIGGFSGNTIYF
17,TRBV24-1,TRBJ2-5,CATSDSVSIDPQETQYF
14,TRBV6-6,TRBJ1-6,CASSPDRANSPLHF
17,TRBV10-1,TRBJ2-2,CASSARSGRANTGELFF
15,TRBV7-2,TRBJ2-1,CASSLMGGRYNEQFF
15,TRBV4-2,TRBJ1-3,CASSQDLGPGNTIYF
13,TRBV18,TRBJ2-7,CASSPPQIAEQYF
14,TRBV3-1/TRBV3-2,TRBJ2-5,CASSQDGLIETQYF
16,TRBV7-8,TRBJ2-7,CASSLVQGVWSYEQYF
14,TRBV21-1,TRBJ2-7,CASSKTGQGVVQYF
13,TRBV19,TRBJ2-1,CASNTDVYNEQFF
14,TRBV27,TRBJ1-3,CASSSTASGNTIYF
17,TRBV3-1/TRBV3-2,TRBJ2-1,CASSQDMGWDRANEQFF
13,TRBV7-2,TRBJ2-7,CASSSGTGYEQYF
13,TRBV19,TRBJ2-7,CASSMGHLDEQYF
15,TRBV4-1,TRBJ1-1,CASSPHRTTNTEAFF
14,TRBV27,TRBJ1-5,CASSLTGGGQPQHF
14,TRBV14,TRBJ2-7,CASSRVRTGNEQYF